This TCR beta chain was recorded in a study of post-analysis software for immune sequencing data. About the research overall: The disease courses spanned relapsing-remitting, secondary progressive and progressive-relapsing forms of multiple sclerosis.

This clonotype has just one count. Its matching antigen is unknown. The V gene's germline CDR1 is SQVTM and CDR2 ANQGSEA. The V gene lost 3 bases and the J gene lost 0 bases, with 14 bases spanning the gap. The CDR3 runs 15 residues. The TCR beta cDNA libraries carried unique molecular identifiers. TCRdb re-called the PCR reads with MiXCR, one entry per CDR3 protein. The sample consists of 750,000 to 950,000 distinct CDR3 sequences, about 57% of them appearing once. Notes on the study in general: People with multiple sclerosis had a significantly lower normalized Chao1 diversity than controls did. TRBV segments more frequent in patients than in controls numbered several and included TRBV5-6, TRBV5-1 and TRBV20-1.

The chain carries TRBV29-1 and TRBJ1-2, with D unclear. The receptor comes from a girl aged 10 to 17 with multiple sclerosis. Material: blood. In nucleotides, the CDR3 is TGCAGCGTTGAGGATCAGGATAATCCTAACTATGGCTACACCTTC. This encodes CSVEDQDNPNYGYTF.